Below are 10 T cell receptor beta chains sequenced from a single sample in a study of T cell responses to AZD1222 COVID-19 vaccine. Generated by immunoSEQ multiplex PCR, the TCRdb table keeps only in-frame clones and is missing some. The table has 45,000 to 55,000 clones, approximately 80% seen once; the top ten hold 20% to 25%. Sequenced here: peripheral blood, sampled on day 0 of MenACWY control vaccination. The receptors were gathered from an adult in good health.

In DNA, the CDR3 is TGTGCCAGCACCTTATCCAGGACAGGGCGGAGTGGCTACACCTTC. The encoded protein is CASTLSRTGRSGYTF. The chain combines TRBV3-1 (or the pseudogene TRBV3-2) with TRBJ1-2; the match to TRBD1 covers 8 bases. CDR1 is LGHDT, CDR2 YNNKEL, per germline (reference sequence). V was clipped by 7 bases and J by 7 bases; unmatched bases: 14. There are 15 residues in the CDR3.

Regarding this clone: One end of the junction does not line up with germline, which may come from a read error. The chain joins TRBV28 to TRBJ2-1; perhaps TRBD2 as D (6 bases). CDR1 is MDHEN, CDR2 SYDVKM, per germline. The CDR3 totals 12 residues. CDR3 sequence reads: CASSLSTSRGIF. The CDR3 DNA is TGTGCCAGCAGTTTATCAACCAGCCGGGGGATCTTC.

This chain connects TRBV7-2 to TRBJ1-1; no firm D call. Germline V gives CDR1 SGHTA, CDR2 FQGNSA. V lost 1 base and J lost 1, with 10 bases in between. The CDR3 runs 15 residues. This CDR3 is CASSLGGGWNTEAFF. The DNA for the CDR3 is TGTGCCAGCAGCTTAGGAGGCGGATGGAACACTGAAGCTTTCTTT.

This clone was recorded only once. This chain links TRBV6-5 with TRBJ1-2; possible D gene TRBD1, 5 bases. Trimming took 6 bases from V and 3 from J, leaving 8 bases between them. Germline V gene lookup returns CDR1 MNHEY and CDR2 SVGAGI. The CDR3 has 12 residues. The DNA of the CDR3 is TGTGCCAGCAGCCGGGACTACTATGGCTACACCTTC. Residues: CASSRDYYGYTF.

The chain has TRBV4-1 and TRBJ2-2; possibly TRBD1 or TRBD2 for D (5 bases each). V gave up 3 bases and J gave up 5 bases, with 13 bases separating them. The length of the CDR3 is 15 residues. Germline loops: CDR1 MGHRA, CDR2 YSYEKL. The CDR3: CASSHPGLETGELFF. The CDR3 DNA is TGCGCCAGCAGCCACCCGGGGCTTGAGACCGGGGAGCTGTTTTTT.

This clone was recorded only once. The chain is built from TRBV11-3 and TRBJ2-3; D ambiguous. The CDR3 has 14 amino acids. The V end lost 0 bases, the J end lost 2 bases, and 6 bases lay between the germline ends. Germline loops: CDR1 SGHNT, CDR2 YENEEA. CDR3 in DNA: TGTGCCAGCAGCTTAGATCAAGCCACAGATACGCAGTATTTT. It yields the protein CASSLDQATDTQYF.

The chain employs TRBV18 and TRBJ2-5; either TRBD1 or TRBD2 may supply D (5 bases each). CDR1 KGHSH and CDR2 LQKENI come from the germline V gene. Trimming stripped 4 bases from V and 5 bases from J, with 14 bases between. This CDR3 is 14 amino acids long. This CDR3 reads CASSLMPGLETQYF. The CDR3 DNA reads as TGTGCCAGCTCACTTATGCCGGGGCTGGAGACCCAGTACTTC.

This chain links TRBV19 with TRBJ1-4; the D gene is possibly TRBD1 (6 bases). The CDR3 loop spans 17 amino acids. Per the germline V gene, CDR1 is LNHDA and CDR2 is SQIVND (reference sequence). V was shortened by 5 bases and J by 8 bases, with 24 bases between the two germline ends. The CDR3 region is CASSADLDRKRGEKLFF. CDR3 bases: TGTGCCAGTAGTGCAGACCTCGACAGGAAGAGGGGGGAAAAACTGTTTTTT.

This clone has more than one count but fewer than ten. This rearrangement joins TRBV4-2 to TRBJ2-1; TRBD2 aligns across 7 bases. CDR1 and CDR2 from the germline V gene are LGHNA and YNFKEQ. This CDR3 has 15 amino acids. J lost 8 bases, V lost 3 bases, and 10 bases had no gene match. As DNA, the CDR3 is TGTGCCAGCAGCCACTCAGCGGGATCGGTCGATGAGCAGTTCTTC. This encodes CASSHSAGSVDEQFF.

With respect to this clone: Other DNA sequences of this sample code for an identical CDR3. J is TRBJ2-1 and V is TRBV6-6; 7 positions agree with TRBD2. The CDR3 runs to 14 residues. CDR1 is MNHNY, CDR2 SVGAGI, per germline (reference sequence). V was pared by 7 bases and J by 5 bases, with 8 bases of the junction left unmatched. Here the CDR3 DNA reads TGTGCCAGCAAGGTACGGGAGGCTGACAATGAGCAGTTCTTC. This gives the protein CASKVREADNEQFF.